This T cell receptor (beta chain) came from a study of neurological immune-mediated disorders. Many counts were recorded for this clonotype. The CDR3 is made up of 15 amino acids. Looked up from germline, CDR1 is DFQATT and CDR2 is SNEGSKA (reference sequence). The V and J ends lost 6 bases and 5 bases respectively, with 21 bases between them. Via MiXCR, TCRdb re-called the 5' RACE reads, giving one row per CDR3 protein. The table shows tens of thousands of distinct CDR3 sequences, with 9.4% occurring only once. The source of this sequence is a man between 50 and 59 years old in good health. This chain connects TRBV20-1 to TRBJ2-3; D might be TRBD2 (5 bases). Sequencing was done on a sample of PBMCs. CDR3 amino acids: CSARGLGGSIDTQYF. CDR3 DNA sequence: TGCAGTGCCCGGGGTCTGGGCGGTTCGATAGATACGCAGTATTTT.